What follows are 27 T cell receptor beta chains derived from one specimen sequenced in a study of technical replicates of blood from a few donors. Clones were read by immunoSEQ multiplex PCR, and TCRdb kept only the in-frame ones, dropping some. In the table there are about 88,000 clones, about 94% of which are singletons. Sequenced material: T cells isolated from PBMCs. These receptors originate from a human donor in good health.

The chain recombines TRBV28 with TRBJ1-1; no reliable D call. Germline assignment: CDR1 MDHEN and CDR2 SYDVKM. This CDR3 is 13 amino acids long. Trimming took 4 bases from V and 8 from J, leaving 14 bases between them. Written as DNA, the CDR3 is TGTGCCAGCAGTTCGTTACAATATTCCGAAGCTTTCTTT. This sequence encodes CASSSLQYSEAFF.

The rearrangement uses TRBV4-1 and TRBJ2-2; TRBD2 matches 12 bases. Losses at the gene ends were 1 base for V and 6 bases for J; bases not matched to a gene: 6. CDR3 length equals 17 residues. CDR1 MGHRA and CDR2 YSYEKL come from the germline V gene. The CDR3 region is CASSQASGRAGAGELFF. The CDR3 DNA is TGCGCCAGCAGCCAAGCTAGCGGGAGGGCCGGAGCCGGGGAGCTGTTTTTT.

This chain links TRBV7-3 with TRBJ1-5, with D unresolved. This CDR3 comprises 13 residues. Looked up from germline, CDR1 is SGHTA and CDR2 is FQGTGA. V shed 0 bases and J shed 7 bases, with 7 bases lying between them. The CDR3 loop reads CASSLTVEQPQHF. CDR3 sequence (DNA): TGTGCCAGCAGCTTAACGGTAGAACAGCCCCAGCATTTT.

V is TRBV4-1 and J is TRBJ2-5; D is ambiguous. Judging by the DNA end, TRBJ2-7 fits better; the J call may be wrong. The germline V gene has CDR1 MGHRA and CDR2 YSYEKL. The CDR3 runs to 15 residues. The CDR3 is CASSQAGSSSYEQYF. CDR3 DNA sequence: TGCGCCAGCAGCCAGGCCGGGTCCTCCTCCTACGAGCAGTACTTC.

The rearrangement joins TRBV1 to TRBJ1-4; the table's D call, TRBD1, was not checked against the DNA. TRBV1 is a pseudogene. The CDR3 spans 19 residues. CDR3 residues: CTSSHSAGWCRDRDEKLFF. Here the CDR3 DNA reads TGCACCAGCAGCCATTCCGCCGGGTGGTGCCGGGACAGGGATGAAAAACTGTTTTTT.

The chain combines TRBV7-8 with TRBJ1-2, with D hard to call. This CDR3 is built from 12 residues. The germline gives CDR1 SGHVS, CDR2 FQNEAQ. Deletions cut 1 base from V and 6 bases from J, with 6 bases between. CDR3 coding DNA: TGTGCCAGCAGCTTAGATCTAAATGGCTACACCTTC. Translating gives CASSLDLNGYTF.

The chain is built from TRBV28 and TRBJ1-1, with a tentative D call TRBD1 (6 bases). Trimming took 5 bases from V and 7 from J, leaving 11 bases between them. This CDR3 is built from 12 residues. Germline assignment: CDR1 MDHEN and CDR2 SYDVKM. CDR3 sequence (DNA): TGTGCCAGCAGTCCAGGACAGCGTGAAGCTTTCTTT. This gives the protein CASSPGQREAFF.

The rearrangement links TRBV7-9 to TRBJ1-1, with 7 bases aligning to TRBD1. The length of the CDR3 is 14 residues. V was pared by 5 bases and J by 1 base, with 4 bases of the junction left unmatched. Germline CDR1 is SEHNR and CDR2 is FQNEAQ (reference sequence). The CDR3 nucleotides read TGTGCCAGCAGCCTTAGACAGGGGAACACTGAAGCTTTCTTT. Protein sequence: CASSLRQGNTEAFF.

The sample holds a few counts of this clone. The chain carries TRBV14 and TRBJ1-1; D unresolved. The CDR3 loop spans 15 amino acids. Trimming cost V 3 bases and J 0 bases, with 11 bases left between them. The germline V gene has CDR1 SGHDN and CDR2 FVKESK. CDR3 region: CASSQPRSMNTEAFF. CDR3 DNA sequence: TGTGCCAGCAGCCAGCCGAGAAGTATGAACACTGAAGCTTTCTTT.

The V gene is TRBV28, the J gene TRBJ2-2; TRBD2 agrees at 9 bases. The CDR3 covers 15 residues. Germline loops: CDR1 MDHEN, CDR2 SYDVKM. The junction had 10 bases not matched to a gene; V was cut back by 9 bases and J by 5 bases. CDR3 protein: CARLFRAGGTGELFF. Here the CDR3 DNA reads TGTGCCAGACTATTCAGAGCGGGAGGAACCGGGGAGCTGTTTTTT.

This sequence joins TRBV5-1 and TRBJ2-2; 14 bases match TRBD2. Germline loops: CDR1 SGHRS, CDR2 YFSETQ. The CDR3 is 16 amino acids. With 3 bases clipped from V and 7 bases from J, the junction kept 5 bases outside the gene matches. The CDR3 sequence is CASSWGLAGALGELFF. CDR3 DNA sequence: TGCGCCAGCAGCTGGGGACTAGCGGGAGCTCTCGGGGAGCTGTTTTTT.

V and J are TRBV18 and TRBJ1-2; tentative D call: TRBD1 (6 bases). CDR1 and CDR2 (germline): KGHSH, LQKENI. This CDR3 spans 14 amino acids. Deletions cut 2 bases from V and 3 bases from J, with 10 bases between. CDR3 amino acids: CASSPNRVDYGYTF. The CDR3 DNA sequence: TGTGCCAGCTCACCAAACAGGGTTGACTATGGCTACACCTTC.

CDR3 nucleotides: TGTGCCAGCAGCCGCGACCGTGGACAGGGAGTGTCCTACGAGCAGTACTTC. As protein: CASSRDRGQGVSYEQYF. The V call is TRBV5-4, the J call TRBJ2-7; 8 bases are shared with TRBD1. This CDR3 spans 17 amino acids. CDR1 is SGHNT, CDR2 YYREEE, per germline (reference sequence). The ends lost 4 bases at V and 1 base at J; junction bases unmatched: 13.

The CDR3 is CASSPRLGREETQYF. The CDR3 DNA reads as TGTGCCAGCAGCCCACGACTGGGCAGGGAAGAGACCCAGTACTTC. The chain has TRBV5-4 and TRBJ2-5; perhaps TRBD1 as D (5 bases). V shed 4 bases and J shed 3 bases, with 16 bases lying between them. This CDR3 has 15 residues. Germline CDR1 and CDR2: SGHNT and YYREEE (reference sequence).

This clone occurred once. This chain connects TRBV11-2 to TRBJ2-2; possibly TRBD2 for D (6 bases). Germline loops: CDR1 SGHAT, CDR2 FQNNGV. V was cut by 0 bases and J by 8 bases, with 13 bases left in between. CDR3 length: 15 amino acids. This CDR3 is CASSLDRGGTGELFF. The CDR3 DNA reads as TGTGCCAGCAGCTTAGATCGTGGAGGGACTGGGGAGCTGTTTTTT.

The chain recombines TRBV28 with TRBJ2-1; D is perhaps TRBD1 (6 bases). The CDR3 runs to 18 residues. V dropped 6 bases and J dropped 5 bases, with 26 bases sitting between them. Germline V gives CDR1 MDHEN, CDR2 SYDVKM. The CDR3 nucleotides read TGTGCCAGCAGCGTCCCCTATACAGGGAAGGTGGTGGACAATGAGCAGTTCTTC. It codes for CASSVPYTGKVVDNEQFF.

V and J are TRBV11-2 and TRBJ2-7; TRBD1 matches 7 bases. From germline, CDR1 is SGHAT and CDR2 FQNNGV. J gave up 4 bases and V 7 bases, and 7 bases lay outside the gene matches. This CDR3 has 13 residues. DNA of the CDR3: TGTGCCAGCAAAGGGGGCGATCAATACGAGCAGTACTTC. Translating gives CASKGGDQYEQYF.

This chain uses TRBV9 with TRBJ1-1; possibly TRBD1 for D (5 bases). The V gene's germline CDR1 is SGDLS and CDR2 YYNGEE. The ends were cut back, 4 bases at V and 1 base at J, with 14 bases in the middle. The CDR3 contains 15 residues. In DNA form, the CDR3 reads TGTGCCAGCAGCCCTAGGGGCAATCGGAACACTGAAGCTTTCTTT. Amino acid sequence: CASSPRGNRNTEAFF. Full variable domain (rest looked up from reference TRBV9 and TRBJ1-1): DSGVTQTPKHLITATGQRVTLRCSPRSGDLSVYWYQQSLDQGLQFLIQYYNGEERAKGNILERFSAQQFPDLHSELNLSSLELGDSALYFCASSPRGNRNTEAFFGQGTRLTVV.

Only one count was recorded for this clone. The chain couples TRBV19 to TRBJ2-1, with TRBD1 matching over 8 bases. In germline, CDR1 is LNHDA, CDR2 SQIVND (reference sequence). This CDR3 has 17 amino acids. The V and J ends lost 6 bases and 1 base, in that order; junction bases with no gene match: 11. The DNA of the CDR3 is TGTGCCAGTAGAAGGTCAGGGGGCGAATGGTCCTACAATGAGCAGTTCTTC. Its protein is CASRRSGGEWSYNEQFF.

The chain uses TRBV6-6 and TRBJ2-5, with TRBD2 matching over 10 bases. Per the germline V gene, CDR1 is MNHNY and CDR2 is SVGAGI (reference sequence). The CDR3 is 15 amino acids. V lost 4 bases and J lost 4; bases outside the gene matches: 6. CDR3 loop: CASSLSGGASETQYF. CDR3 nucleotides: TGTGCCAGCAGTTTGAGCGGGGGGGCGTCAGAGACCCAGTACTTC.

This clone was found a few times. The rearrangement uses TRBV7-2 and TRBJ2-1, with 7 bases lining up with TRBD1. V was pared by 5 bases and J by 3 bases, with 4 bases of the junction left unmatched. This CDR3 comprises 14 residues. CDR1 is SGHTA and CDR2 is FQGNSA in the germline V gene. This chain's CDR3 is CASSARDSYNEQFF. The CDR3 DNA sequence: TGTGCCAGCAGCGCCCGGGACAGCTACAATGAGCAGTTCTTC.

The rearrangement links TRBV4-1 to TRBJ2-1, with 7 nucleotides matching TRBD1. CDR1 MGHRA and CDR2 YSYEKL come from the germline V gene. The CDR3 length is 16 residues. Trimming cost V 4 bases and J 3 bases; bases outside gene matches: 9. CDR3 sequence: CASSRQTGLDYNEQFF. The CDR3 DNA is TGCGCCAGCAGCCGACAGACAGGGTTAGACTACAATGAGCAGTTCTTC.

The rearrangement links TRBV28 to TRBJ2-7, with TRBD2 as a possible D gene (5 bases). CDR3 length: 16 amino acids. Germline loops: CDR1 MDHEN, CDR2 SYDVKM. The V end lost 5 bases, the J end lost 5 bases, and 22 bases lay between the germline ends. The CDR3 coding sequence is TGTGCCAGCAGTCCGGCCGCGGTACAGAGGAGGAACGAGCAGTACTTC. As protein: CASSPAAVQRRNEQYF.

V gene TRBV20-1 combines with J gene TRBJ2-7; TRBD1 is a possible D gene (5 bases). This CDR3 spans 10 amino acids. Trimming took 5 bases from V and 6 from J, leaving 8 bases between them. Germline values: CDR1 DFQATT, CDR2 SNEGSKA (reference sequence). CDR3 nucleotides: TGCAGTGCTTCAGGGCGCGAGCAGTACTTC. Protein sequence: CSASGREQYF.

The CDR3 bases are TGTGCCAGCAGCTTAGTAGGTGACAGGGACACAGATACGCAGTATTTT. Its protein is CASSLVGDRDTDTQYF. The chain uses TRBV11-2 and TRBJ2-3; 7 positions agree with TRBD1. V shed 1 base, J shed 2 bases, and the junction held 6 bases outside the gene matches. This CDR3 has 16 residues. In germline, CDR1 is SGHAT, CDR2 FQNNGV.

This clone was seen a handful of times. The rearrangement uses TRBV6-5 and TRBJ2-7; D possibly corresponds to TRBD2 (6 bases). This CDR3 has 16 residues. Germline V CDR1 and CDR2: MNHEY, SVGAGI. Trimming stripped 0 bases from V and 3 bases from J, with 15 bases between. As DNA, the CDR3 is TGTGCCAGCAGTTACTCGATTCGGGACTTCAACTACGAGCAGTACTTC. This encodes CASSYSIRDFNYEQYF.

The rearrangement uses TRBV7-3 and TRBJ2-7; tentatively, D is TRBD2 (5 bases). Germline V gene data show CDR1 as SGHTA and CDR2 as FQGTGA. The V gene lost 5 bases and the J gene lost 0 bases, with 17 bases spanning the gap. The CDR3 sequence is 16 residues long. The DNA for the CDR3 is TGTGCCAGCAGCCCTACGCCGGCCACTAGCTCCTACGAGCAGTACTTC. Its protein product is CASSPTPATSSYEQYF.